A selection of T cell receptor beta chains follows, all from one sample in a study of blood T cells in healthy people across ages. TCRdb fed the 5' RACE reads into MiXCR, producing one record per CDR3 protein. The data hold approximately 730,000 distinct CDR3 sequences, with 50% to 65% observed a single time. The sequencing input was blood. Receptors originate from an older man in good health. Each CDR3 is given with its conserved first and last residue. The order of the fields is D gene, clone size, CDR3 length, V gene, J gene, CDR3 DNA, CDR3 protein. D genes are given only for firm matches. Only some rows state a clone size, as once, few, many or a class for expanded clones.

>TRBD2|few|16|TRBV12-3/TRBV12-4|TRBJ2-3
TGTGCCACCACGACTGCAAGCGGGAGCAGCACAGATACGCAGTATTTT
CATTTASGSSTDTQYF
>TRBD2|-|15|TRBV7-2|TRBJ2-1
TGTGCCAGCAGCTTACGTAGCGGGAGGGTGGATGAGCAGTTCTTC
CASSLRSGRVDEQFF
>TRBD2|-|16|TRBV11-3|TRBJ2-1
TGTGCCAGCAGCTTAGAAGAAACGGGAGGTATCAATGAGCAGTTCTTC
CASSLEETGGINEQFF
>-|-|14|TRBV4-1|TRBJ1-1
TGCGCCAGCAGCCCCTTAGGACGTGAAACTGAAGCTTTCTTT
CASSPLGRETEAFF
>TRBD1|once|16|TRBV7-9|TRBJ2-7
TGTGCCAGCAGCCCCGGACAGGGAAGGATCCCCTACGAGCAGTACTTC
CASSPGQGRIPYEQYF
>-|once|14|TRBV18|TRBJ2-1
TGTGCCAGCTCACCACCGGGCCCTCAAGAGACCCAGTTCTTC
CASSPPGPQETQFF
>TRBD2|few|13|TRBV20-1|TRBJ2-5
TGCAGTGCTAGAGCGGTAGCGGGTGGGACCCAGTACTTC
CSARAVAGGTQYF
>-|few|16|TRBV9|TRBJ2-2
TGTGCCAGCAGCGTAGTACTAGCTGCGAACACCGGGGAGCTGTTTTTT
CASSVVLAANTGELFF
>-|few|14|TRBV19|TRBJ2-1
TGTGCCAGTAGTCCCCGGGACGGGTACAATGAGCAGTTCTTC
CASSPRDGYNEQFF
>TRBD2|few|12|TRBV20-1|TRBJ2-1
TGCAGTGCTAGGGCGGGAGGGAATGAGCAGTTCTTC
CSARAGGNEQFF